This entry describes one TCR beta chain. CDR3 length equals 14 residues. With V trimmed by 10 bases and J by 6 bases, 10 bases remained unmatched. The germline gives CDR1 MNHEY, CDR2 SVGAGI. The sample comes from a study of blood T cell repertoires in COVID-19. In the authors' methods: How many nucleated cells were present was estimated from reference gene primer amplification. TCRdb's table, derived via immunoSEQ multiplex PCR, lists solely in-frame clones and lacks some. Clonal size and the V and J genes are those of that table, whereas D and trimming came from the DNA. The sample has roughly 190,000 clones, less than 90% seen once.

This receptor was taken from a human donor in a cohort sampled during active COVID-19. The specimen sequenced was peripheral blood. The rearrangement joins TRBV6-5 to TRBJ1-5; TRBD1 matches 9 bases. The CDR3: CATQSGTGLQPQHF. The CDR3 DNA follows: TGTGCCACTCAGTCCGGGACAGGGCTTCAGCCCCAGCATTTT.